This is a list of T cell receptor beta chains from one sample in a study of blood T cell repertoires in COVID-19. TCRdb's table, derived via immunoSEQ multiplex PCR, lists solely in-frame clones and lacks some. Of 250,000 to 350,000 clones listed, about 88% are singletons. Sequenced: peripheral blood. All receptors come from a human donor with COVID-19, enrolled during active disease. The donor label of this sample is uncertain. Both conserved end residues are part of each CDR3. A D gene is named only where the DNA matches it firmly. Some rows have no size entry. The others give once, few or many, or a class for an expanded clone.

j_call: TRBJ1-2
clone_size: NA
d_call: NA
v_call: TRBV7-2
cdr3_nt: TGTGCCAGCAGCTTAAGGATTTCGGCAGGAAATTATGGCTACACCTTC
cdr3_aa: CASSLRISAGNYGYTF

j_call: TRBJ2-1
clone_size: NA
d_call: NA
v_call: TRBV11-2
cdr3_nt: TGTGCCAGCAGCTTAGCAGGGAGGTACAATGAGCAGTTCTTC
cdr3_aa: CASSLAGRYNEQFF

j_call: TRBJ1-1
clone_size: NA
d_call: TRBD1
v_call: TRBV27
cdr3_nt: TGTGCCAGCAGTCCCCGGACAGGGGGGGCTTTCTTT
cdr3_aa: CASSPRTGGAFF

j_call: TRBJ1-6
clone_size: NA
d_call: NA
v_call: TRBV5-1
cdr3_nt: TGCGCCAGCAGCTTGCGGGATAGTTCACCCCTCCACTTT
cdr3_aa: CASSLRDSSPLHF

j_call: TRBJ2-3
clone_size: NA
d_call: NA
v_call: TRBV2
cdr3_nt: TGTGCCAGCAATGACAGAACAGATACGCAGTATTTT
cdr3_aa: CASNDRTDTQYF

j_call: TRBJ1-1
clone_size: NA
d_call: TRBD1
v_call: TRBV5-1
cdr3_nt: TGCGCCAGCAGCATCCGGGACAGGGCCTTGAGTTTGTCTGAAGCTTTCTTT
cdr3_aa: CASSIRDRALSLSEAFF

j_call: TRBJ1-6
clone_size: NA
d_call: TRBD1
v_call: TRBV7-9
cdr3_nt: TGTGCCAGCAGCTCTATTGGGGACAGGGAGGATTCACCCCTCCACTTT
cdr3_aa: CASSSIGDREDSPLHF

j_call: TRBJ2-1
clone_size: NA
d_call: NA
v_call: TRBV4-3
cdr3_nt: TGCGCCAGCAGCCAAAGTCCGAGGTCCTACAATGAGCAGTTCTTC
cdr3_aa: CASSQSPRSYNEQFF

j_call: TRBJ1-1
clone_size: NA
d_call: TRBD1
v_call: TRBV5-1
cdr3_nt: TGCGCCAGCAGCCAAAGACAGGGAACTGAAGCTTTCTTT
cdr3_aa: CASSQRQGTEAFF

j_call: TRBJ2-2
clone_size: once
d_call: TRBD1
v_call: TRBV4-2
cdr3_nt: TGTGCCAGCAGCCCTGGACAGGGGGGCACCGGGGAGCTGTTTTTT
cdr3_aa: CASSPGQGGTGELFF

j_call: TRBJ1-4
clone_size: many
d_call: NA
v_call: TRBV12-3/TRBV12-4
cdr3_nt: TGTGCCAGCAGCCGACAGCGTAATGAAAAACTGTTTTTT
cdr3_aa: CASSRQRNEKLFF

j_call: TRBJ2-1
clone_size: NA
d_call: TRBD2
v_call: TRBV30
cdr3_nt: TGTGCCTGGAGTAGTGGGACTAGCCACAATGAGCAGTTCTTC
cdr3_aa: CAWSSGTSHNEQFF

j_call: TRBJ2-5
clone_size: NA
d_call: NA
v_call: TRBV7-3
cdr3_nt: TGTGCCAGCAGCCCGACAGCCCAAGAGACCCAGTACTTC
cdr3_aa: CASSPTAQETQYF

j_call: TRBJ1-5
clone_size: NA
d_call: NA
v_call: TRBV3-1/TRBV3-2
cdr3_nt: TGTGCCAGCAGCCAAGATATAGGAGGGGCCGGGCAGCCCCAGCATTTT
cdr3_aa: CASSQDIGGAGQPQHF

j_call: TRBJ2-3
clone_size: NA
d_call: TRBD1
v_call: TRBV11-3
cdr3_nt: TGTGCCAGCAGCCAACGGACAGGGAACACAGATACGCAGTATTTT
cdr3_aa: CASSQRTGNTDTQYF

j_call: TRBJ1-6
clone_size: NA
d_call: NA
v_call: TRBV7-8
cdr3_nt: TGTGCCAGCAGCCCAGCAGGCAGGGGCACGAATTCACCCCTCCACTTT
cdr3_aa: CASSPAGRGTNSPLHF

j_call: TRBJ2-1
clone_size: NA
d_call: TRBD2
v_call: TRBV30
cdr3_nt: TGTGCCTGGCCTCGGACTAGCGGGAGCCATGAGCAGTTCTTC
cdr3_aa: CAWPRTSGSHEQFF

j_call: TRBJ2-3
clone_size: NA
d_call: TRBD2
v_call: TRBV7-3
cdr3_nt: TGTGCCAGCAGCCCCAAACTAGCGGGCACAGATACGCAGTATTTT
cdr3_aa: CASSPKLAGTDTQYF

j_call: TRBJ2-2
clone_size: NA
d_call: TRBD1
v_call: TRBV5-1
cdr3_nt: TGCGCCAGCAGCGTAAGACCGGGACAGGACACCGGGGAGCTGTTTTTT
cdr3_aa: CASSVRPGQDTGELFF

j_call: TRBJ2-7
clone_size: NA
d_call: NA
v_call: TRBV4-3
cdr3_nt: TGCGCCAGCAGCCAATCTACAGTAGGCGAGCAGTACTTC
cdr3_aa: CASSQSTVGEQYF

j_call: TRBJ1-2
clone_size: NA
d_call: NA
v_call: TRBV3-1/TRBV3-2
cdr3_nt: TGTGCCAGCACCCCCTCGGGGGAATATGGCTACACCTTC
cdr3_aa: CASTPSGEYGYTF

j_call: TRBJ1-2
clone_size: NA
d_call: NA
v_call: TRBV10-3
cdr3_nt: TGTGCCATCAATGGGGGAGGCTCAGGGGGCTACACCTTC
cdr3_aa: CAINGGGSGGYTF

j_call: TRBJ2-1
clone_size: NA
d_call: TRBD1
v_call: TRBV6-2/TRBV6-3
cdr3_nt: TGTGCCAGCAGTAACCGGGACAGGGCGAACAATGAGCAGTTCTTC
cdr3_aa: CASSNRDRANNEQFF

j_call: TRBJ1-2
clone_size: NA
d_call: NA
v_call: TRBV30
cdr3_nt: TGTGCCTGGAGCATGAGCTCCTATGGCTACACCTTC
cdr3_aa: CAWSMSSYGYTF

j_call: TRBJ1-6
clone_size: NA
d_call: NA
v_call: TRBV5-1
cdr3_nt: TGCGCCAGCAGCCTCAAACAGGGCGGTTTTTCACCCCTCCACTTT
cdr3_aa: CASSLKQGGFSPLHF

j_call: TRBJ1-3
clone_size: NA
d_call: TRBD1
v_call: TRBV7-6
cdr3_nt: TGTGCCAGCAGCTCATCCGGGACAGGGAACGGAAACACCATATATTTT
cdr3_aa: CASSSSGTGNGNTIYF

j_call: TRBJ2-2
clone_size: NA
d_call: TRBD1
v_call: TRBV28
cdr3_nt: TGTGCCAGCAGTCCTCGCGGTTGGGCAGGGGGACGGACCGGGGAGCTGTTTTTT
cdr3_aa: CASSPRGWAGGRTGELFF

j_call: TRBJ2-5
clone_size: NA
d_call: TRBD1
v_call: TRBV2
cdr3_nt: TGTGCCAGCAGGGGCGACAGGGGAGTTGAGACCCAGTACTTC
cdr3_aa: CASRGDRGVETQYF

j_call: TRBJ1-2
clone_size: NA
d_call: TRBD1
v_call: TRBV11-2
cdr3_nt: TGTGCCAGCAGCTTAGTGGACAGGGGATGGGTCTATGGCTACACCTTC
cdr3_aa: CASSLVDRGWVYGYTF

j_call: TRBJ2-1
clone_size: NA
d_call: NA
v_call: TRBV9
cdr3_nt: TGTGCCAGCACCCCAGGGGAACGGGCCGTCTACAATGAGCAGTTCTTC
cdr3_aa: CASTPGERAVYNEQFF

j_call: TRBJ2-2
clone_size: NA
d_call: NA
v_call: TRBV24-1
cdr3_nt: TGTGCCACCAGTAAGAGTAGGGGCGCTGGGGACACCGGGGAGCTGTTTTTT
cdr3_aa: CATSKSRGAGDTGELFF

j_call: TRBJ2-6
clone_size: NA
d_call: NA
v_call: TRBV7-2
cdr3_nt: TGTGCCAGCAGCCTCGGGGGTTTCTCTGGGGCCAACGTCCTGACTTTC
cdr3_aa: CASSLGGFSGANVLTF

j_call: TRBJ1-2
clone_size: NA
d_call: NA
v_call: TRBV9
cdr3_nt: TGTGCCAGCAGCGGAGGGAGGGACTATGGCTACACCTTC
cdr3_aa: CASSGGRDYGYTF

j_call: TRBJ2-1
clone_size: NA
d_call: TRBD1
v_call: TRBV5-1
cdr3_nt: TGCGCCAGCAGCTTGGGGGGCGGCGGACAGGGGTACAATGAGCAGTTCTTC
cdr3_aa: CASSLGGGGQGYNEQFF

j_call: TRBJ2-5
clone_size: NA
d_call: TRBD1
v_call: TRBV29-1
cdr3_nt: TGCAGCGTGGGACAGGGAGAAGAGACCCAGTACTTC
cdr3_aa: CSVGQGEETQYF

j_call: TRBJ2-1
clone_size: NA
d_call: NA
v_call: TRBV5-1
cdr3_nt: TGCGCCAGCAGCTTAAGGGCGCGGACTAATGAGCAGTTCTTC
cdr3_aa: CASSLRARTNEQFF

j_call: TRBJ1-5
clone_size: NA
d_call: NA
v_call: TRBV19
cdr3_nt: TGTGCCAGTACCCATCGGGCAGGGAAGGGCAATCAGCCCCAGCATTTT
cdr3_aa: CASTHRAGKGNQPQHF

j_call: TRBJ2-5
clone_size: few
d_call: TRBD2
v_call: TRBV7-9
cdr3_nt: TGTGCCAGCAGCCCCCGCAACTTGCGGGAGGGCGAGACCCAGTACTTC
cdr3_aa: CASSPRNLREGETQYF

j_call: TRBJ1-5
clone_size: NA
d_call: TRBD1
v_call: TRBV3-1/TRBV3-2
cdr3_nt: TGTGCCAGCAGCCAAGCAGGGGGTAATCAGCCCCAGCATTTT
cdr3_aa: CASSQAGGNQPQHF

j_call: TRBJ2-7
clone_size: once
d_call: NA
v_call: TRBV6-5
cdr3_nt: TGTGCCAACCCGTATACCCCTAGCGCCTACTACGAGCAGTACTTC
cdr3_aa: CANPYTPSAYYEQYF

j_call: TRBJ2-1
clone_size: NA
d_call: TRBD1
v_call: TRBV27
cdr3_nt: TGTGCCAGCAGTCCCCTGGGACAGGGGCGTTACAATGAGCAGTTCTTC
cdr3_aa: CASSPLGQGRYNEQFF

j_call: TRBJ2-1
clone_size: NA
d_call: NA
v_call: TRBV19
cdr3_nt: TGTGCCAGTAGTAGGCCCCGGGAGAGCTCCTACAATGAGCAGTTCTTC
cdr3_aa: CASSRPRESSYNEQFF

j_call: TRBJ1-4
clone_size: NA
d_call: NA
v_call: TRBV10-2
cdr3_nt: TGCGCCAGCCTCCGGGGGGCAGGGGCTAATGAAAAACTGTTTTTT
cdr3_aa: CASLRGAGANEKLFF

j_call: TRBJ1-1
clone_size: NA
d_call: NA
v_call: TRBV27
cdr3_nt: TGTGCCAGCAGTCCCAGACCCCCGGAGTCTGAAGCTTTCTTT
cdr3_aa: CASSPRPPESEAFF

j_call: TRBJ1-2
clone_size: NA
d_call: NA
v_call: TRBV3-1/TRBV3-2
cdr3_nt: TGTGCCAGCAGCTTTTTCACAGGGTCAGCTAACTATGGCTACACCTTC
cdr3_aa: CASSFFTGSANYGYTF

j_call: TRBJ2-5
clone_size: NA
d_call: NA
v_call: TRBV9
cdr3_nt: TGTGCCAGCAGCGTAGGCGACGGGAGAGAAGAGACCCAGTACTTC
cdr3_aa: CASSVGDGREETQYF

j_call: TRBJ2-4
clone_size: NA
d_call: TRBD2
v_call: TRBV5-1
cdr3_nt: TGCGCCAGCAGCTTGGGCGGCGGGAGAGGTGGAAACATTCAGTACTTC
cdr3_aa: CASSLGGGRGGNIQYF

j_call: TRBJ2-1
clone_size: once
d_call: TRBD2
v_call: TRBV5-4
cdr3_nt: TGTGCCAGCAGCACGGGACTAGCGGGGGCCGGCAATGAGCAGTTCTTC
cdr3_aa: CASSTGLAGAGNEQFF

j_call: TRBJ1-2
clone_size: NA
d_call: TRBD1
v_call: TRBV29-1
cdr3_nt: TGCAGCGCCAGCCGACAGGGGGCGGAGGGCTACACCTTC
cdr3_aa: CSASRQGAEGYTF

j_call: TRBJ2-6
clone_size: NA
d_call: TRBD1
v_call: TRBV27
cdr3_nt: TGTGCCAGCAGTTTATTGGGACAGGGCTCTGGGGCCAACGTCCTGACTTTC
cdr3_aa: CASSLLGQGSGANVLTF